The clone carrying this T cell receptor (beta chain) was detected ten times or more. What it binds is unknown. The sample belongs to a study of Graves' ophthalmopathy and Graves' hyperthyroidism. Study-level points and caveats: The model predicted progression of ophthalmopathy with a sensitivity of 70% to 71%, and its specificity was under 75%.

Patients with other autoimmune diseases, uncontrolled infections, pregnancy or lactation were excluded. RNA transcripts were the template, and TCR beta CDR3 regions were amplified from them. The first-round RT-PCR employed HTBI primers together with the Qiagen OneStep RT-PCR kit. A multiplex PCR was then performed as the second round. MiXCR was run by TCRdb on the multiplex PCR reads, yielding one entry per CDR3 protein. The table has roughly 410,000 distinct CDR3 sequences, 15% to 19% seen once. Trimming took 4 bases from V and 8 from J, leaving 8 bases between them. Germline lookup yields CDR1 MNHEY and CDR2 SVGAGI. CDR3 length: 11 amino acids.

Sequenced: peripheral blood. The rearrangement uses TRBV6-5 and TRBJ1-2, with D maybe TRBD1 (5 bases). The clonotype comes from a woman aged 18 to 35 with stable Graves' hyperthyroidism. As DNA, the CDR3 is TGTGCCAGCAGTTCAGGGATAGGCTACACCTTC. It is translated as CASSSGIGYTF.